A single T cell receptor (beta chain) is shown here with its context. Antigen: not known. Germline-derived CDR1 and CDR2 are MNHEY and SVGAGI. Losses at the gene ends were 0 bases for V and 3 bases for J; bases not matched to a gene: 7. The CDR3 length is 16 residues. This sample is part of a study of cytotoxic CD8 clonotypes in ibrutinib-treated CLL. About the study: Patients: about 11 relapsed/refractory, approximately 15 treatment-naive, roughly 17 IGHV unmutated. Response samples were drawn at a median of about eleven months of treatment, range 6 to 36. Study outcomes and limitations: Age-matched healthy donor levels were exceeded by baseline clonality, which tracked circulating CD8+ T-cell counts.

TCRdb's table, derived via immunoSEQ multiplex PCR, lists solely in-frame clones and lacks some. The top ten hold 13% of the sample, which has 190,000 or so clones, about 72% seen once. V usage is TRBV6-5 and J usage is TRBJ1-2; TRBD1 agrees at 7 bases. The sequence came from a human donor with chronic lymphocytic leukemia. The sample here was PBMCs, taken after 24 months of ibrutinib treatment. The CDR3 reads CASSYSGGTAYYGYTF. CDR3 sequence (DNA): TGTGCCAGCAGTTACTCCGGAGGGACAGCCTACTATGGCTACACCTTC.